This T cell receptor beta chain appears in the sequencing data of a study of graft-versus-host responses after intestinal transplantation. Background on the study: Induction using anti-thymocyte globulin, followed by tacrolimus and steroids for approximately 3 years, was given to all recipients.

CDR1 is ENHRY and CDR2 is SYGVKD in the germline V gene. V was shortened by 0 bases and J by 11 bases, with 13 bases between the two germline ends. The CDR3 is made up of 14 amino acids. This clone was counted a few times. Its target is unknown. The assay was immunoSEQ multiplex PCR, and TCRdb's table has in-frame clones only and misses some. The data show approximately 82,000 clones, with roughly nine tenths seen just once and approximately 0.1% held by the top ten. The material was unstimulated CD4+ T cells sorted from spleen or lymph node cells, obtained before intestinal transplant. The sequence was obtained from a human donor who received an intestinal transplant. The rearrangement links TRBV10-3 to TRBJ1-4; TRBD1 might be the D (5 bases). CDR3 region: CAISESGAGRKLFF. The CDR3 nucleotides read TGTGCCATCAGTGAGTCTGGGGCAGGGAGGAAACTGTTTTTT.